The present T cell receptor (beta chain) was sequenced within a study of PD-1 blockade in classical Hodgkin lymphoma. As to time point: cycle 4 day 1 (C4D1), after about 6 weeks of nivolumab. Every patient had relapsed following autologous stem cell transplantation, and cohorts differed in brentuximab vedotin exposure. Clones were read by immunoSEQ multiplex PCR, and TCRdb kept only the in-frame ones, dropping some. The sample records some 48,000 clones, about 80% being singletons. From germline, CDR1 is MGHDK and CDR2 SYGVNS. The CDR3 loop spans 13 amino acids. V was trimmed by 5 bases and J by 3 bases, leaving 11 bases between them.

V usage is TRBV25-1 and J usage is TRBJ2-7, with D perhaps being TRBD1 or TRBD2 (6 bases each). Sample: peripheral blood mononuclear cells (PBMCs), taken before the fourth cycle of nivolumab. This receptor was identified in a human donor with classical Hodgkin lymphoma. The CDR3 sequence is CASSRRGDYEQYF. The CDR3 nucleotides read TGTGCCAGCAGTAGGAGGGGGGACTACGAGCAGTACTTC.